This TCR beta chain was captured in a study of cytomegalovirus exposure and HLA in healthy donors. Findings of the study overall: CMV serostatus was the only recorded immune exposure for donors. Being productive about 87% or about 30% of the time was typical of most TCR beta V segments in an earlier analysis.

Vbeta (60) and Jbeta (13) primers were used in the PCR. Only in-frame clones appear in the TCRdb table, and some are missing; sequencing was by immunoSEQ multiplex PCR. The repertoire has about 130,000 clones, approximately 80% of them found once; the top ten carry over 0.9%. Note on this clone: Its antigen remains unknown.

The CDR3 consists of 15 residues. Material for sequencing was PBMCs. The TCR was taken from a woman aged 60 to 75 in good health and CMV-seronegative. The rearrangement joins TRBV21-1 to TRBJ2-7; the table assigns TRBD2, which was not confirmed against the DNA. TRBV21-1 is an annotated pseudogene. Written as DNA, the CDR3 is TGTGCCAGCAGCAAAGCTGAGCGGGAGCTCAACGAGCAGTACTTC. It encodes CASSKAERELNEQYF.